This TCR beta chain is drawn from a study of cytomegalovirus exposure and HLA in healthy donors. V was clipped by 5 bases and J by 4 bases; unmatched bases: 6. This CDR3 contains 15 residues. Germline CDR1 SNHLY, CDR2 FYNNEI. PCR primers comprised 60 Vbeta and 13 Jbeta primers. The table came from immunoSEQ multiplex PCR; TCRdb's copy has only in-frame clones and leaves some out. The sample gives more than 95,000 clones, roughly 86% of which show up once; about 1.7% is in the top ten. The TCR originated in a man younger than 35 in good health and CMV-seronegative. The specimen was PBMCs. V usage is TRBV2 and J usage is TRBJ1-5, with TRBD1 matching 9 bases. CDR3 in DNA: TGTGCCAGCAGTTCACAGGGGGCTGCAAATCAGCCCCAGCATTTT. Encoded protein: CASSSQGAANQPQHF.